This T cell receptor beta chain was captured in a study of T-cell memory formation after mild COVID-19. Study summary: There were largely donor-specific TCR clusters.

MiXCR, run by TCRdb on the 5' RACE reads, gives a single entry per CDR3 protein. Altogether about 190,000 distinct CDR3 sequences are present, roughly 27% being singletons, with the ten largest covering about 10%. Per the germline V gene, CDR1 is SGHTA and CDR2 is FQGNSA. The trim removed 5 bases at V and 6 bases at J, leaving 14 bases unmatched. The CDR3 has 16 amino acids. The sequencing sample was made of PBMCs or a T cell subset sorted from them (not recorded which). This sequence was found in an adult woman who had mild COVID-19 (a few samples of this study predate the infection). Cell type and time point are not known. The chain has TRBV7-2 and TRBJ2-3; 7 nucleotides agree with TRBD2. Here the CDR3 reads CASSPRLGGPSDTQYF. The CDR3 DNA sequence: TGTGCCAGCAGCCCACGGCTGGGAGGGCCCTCTGATACGCAGTATTTT.